These T cell receptor beta chains were read from a single sample in a study of shared T cell receptors in the human thymus. Method: immunoSEQ multiplex PCR; TCRdb's copy keeps in-frame clones and lacks some. The sample carries over 350,000 clones, just under 95% recorded once. Sequencing used thymocytes. These receptors all come from a human donor. Each CDR3 is given with its conserved first and last residue. A D gene is named only where the DNA matches it firmly. Not all rows give a size; the values are once, few, many and, for expanded clones, a class.

V,J,D,size,CDR3,DNA
TRBV2,TRBJ2-7,NA,NA,CASSEAESSYEQYF,TGTGCCAGCAGTGAAGCGGAGAGCTCCTACGAGCAGTACTTC
TRBV5-6,TRBJ1-1,NA,once,CASSLYQEGRTEAFF,TGTGCCAGCAGCCTCTACCAGGAGGGACGGACTGAAGCTTTCTTT
TRBV30,TRBJ1-4,NA,once,CAWSPQNEKLFF,TGTGCCTGGAGTCCTCAGAATGAAAAACTGTTTTTT
TRBV5-6,TRBJ2-5,NA,NA,CASSSTEQETQYF,TGTGCCAGCAGCTCCACGGAGCAAGAGACCCAGTACTTC
TRBV5-8,TRBJ1-1,TRBD1,NA,CASSLPGGNTEAFF,TGTGCCAGCAGCTTGCCAGGGGGGAACACTGAAGCTTTCTTT
TRBV6-5,TRBJ1-5,NA,NA,CASSYGTSTKQPQHF,TGTGCCAGCAGTTACGGGACGTCAACAAAGCAGCCCCAGCATTTT
TRBV5-1,TRBJ2-3,NA,once,CEDSPGGAGSTDTQYF,TGCGAGGACAGCCCTGGCGGGGCGGGCAGCACAGATACGCAGTATTTT
TRBV30,TRBJ2-4,NA,NA,CAWSVGSGNIQYF,TGTGCCTGGAGTGTCGGGTCGGGAAACATTCAGTACTTC
TRBV5-1,TRBJ2-4,TRBD2,NA,CASRALGREGNIQYF,TGCGCCAGCAGGGCCCTGGGGCGGGAGGGAAACATTCAGTACTTC
TRBV19,TRBJ1-1,NA,NA,CASSSRVWNTEAFF,TGTGCCAGTAGTTCCAGGGTTTGGAACACTGAAGCTTTCTTT
TRBV19,TRBJ2-2,TRBD2,few,CASTGLANGELFF,TGTGCCAGTACTGGACTAGCGAATGGGGAGCTGTTTTTT
TRBV30,TRBJ2-7,NA,NA,CAWRRYSLRGYEQYF,TGTGCCTGGAGGCGGTACAGCCTGAGGGGTTACGAGCAGTACTTC
TRBV18,TRBJ2-1,NA,NA,CASSPALCLTYSYNEQFF,TGTGCCAGCTCACCAGCCCTGTGTCTAACTTATTCCTACAATGAGCAGTTCTTC
TRBV4-1,TRBJ2-1,TRBD2,NA,CASSQDALAGPPSYNEQFF,TGCGCCAGCAGCCAAGATGCGCTAGCGGGACCTCCCTCCTACAATGAGCAGTTCTTC
TRBV27,TRBJ2-1,TRBD2,once,CASTARGSVSGSPRYNEQFF,TGTGCCAGCACCGCTAGGGGGTCGGTTAGCGGGAGCCCACGTTACAATGAGCAGTTCTTC
TRBV28,TRBJ1-5,NA,NA,CASSLWGTDSNQPQHF,TGTGCCAGCAGTTTATGGGGGACGGATAGCAATCAGCCCCAGCATTTT
TRBV27,TRBJ2-7,TRBD1,NA,CASSFRKGQGGEQYF,TGTGCCAGCAGTTTCCGGAAAGGACAGGGGGGCGAGCAGTACTTC
TRBV5-8,TRBJ2-7,NA,NA,CASSPTGSHYEQYF,TGTGCCAGCAGCCCGACCGGGAGTCACTACGAGCAGTACTTC
TRBV6-1,TRBJ2-7,TRBD2,NA,CASSEAGGNGRYEQYF,TGTGCCAGCAGTGAAGCGGGGGGGAACGGGAGGTACGAGCAGTACTTC
TRBV7-9,TRBJ1-1,TRBD1,NA,CASSTRTGGMDTEAFF,TGTGCCAGCAGCACCCGGACAGGGGGCATGGACACTGAAGCTTTCTTT
TRBV28,TRBJ2-1,TRBD2,NA,CASSFQVAGFNEQFF,TGTGCCAGCAGTTTCCAGGTAGCGGGGTTTAATGAGCAGTTCTTC
TRBV7-2,TRBJ2-1,NA,once,CASSSRPISSYNEQFF,TGTGCCAGCAGCTCCAGGCCTATCAGCTCCTACAATGAGCAGTTCTTC
TRBV15,TRBJ2-3,TRBD2,NA,CATRGTRGRESREGTDTQYF,TGTGCCACCAGAGGGACGCGGGGCAGGGAGTCGCGGGAGGGCACAGATACGCAGTATTTT
TRBV28,TRBJ1-1,NA,once,CASSFRDYSNTEAFF,TGTGCCAGCAGTTTTCGGGACTACTCCAACACTGAAGCTTTCTTT
TRBV11-3,TRBJ2-3,TRBD2,NA,CASSFGLAGGPGDTQYF,TGTGCCAGCAGCTTCGGACTAGCGGGAGGGCCGGGAGATACGCAGTATTTT
TRBV27,TRBJ1-2,TRBD1,NA,CASSSFGQDYGYTF,TGTGCCAGCAGTTCCTTCGGACAGGACTATGGCTACACCTTC
TRBV11-2,TRBJ2-1,NA,NA,CASSLLDGKDGEQFF,TGTGCCAGCAGCTTATTAGACGGGAAGGATGGTGAGCAGTTCTTC
TRBV27,TRBJ2-4,NA,NA,CASRSENIQYF,TGTGCCAGCAGGTCAGAAAACATTCAGTACTTC
TRBV4-1,TRBJ2-1,TRBD2,NA,CASSQDLGRALNEQFF,TGCGCCAGCAGCCAAGATCTCGGGAGGGCCTTAAATGAGCAGTTCTTC
TRBV27,TRBJ1-1,NA,NA,CATSPHKTPNTEAFF,TGTGCCACCTCACCCCACAAGACACCGAACACTGAAGCTTTCTTT
TRBV19,TRBJ2-7,NA,once,CASRPPGGVHEQYF,TGTGCCAGTAGACCACCCGGGGGAGTCCACGAGCAGTACTTC
TRBV12-5,TRBJ2-1,NA,NA,CASGLTNNVLMRRNEQFF,TGTGCTAGTGGTTTGACCAACAACGTCCTGATGAGGCGGAATGAGCAGTTCTTC
TRBV5-6,TRBJ2-5,TRBD2,NA,CASSALWFKREGWETQYF,TGTGCCAGCAGCGCTTTGTGGTTTAAGCGGGAGGGTTGGGAGACCCAGTACTTC
TRBV5-1,TRBJ2-1,NA,NA,CASSSYPSVVNEQFF,TGCGCCAGCAGCTCGTACCCATCGGTAGTCAATGAGCAGTTCTTC
TRBV7-9,TRBJ2-2,TRBD1,NA,CASSPQGATTGELFF,TGTGCCAGCAGCCCCCAGGGGGCCACCACCGGGGAGCTGTTTTTT
TRBV29-1,TRBJ2-3,NA,NA,CSVSPEGADTQYF,TGCAGCGTTTCCCCCGAGGGCGCAGATACGCAGTATTTT
TRBV27,TRBJ2-7,TRBD1,NA,CASSLWPHRTGAYEQYF,TGTGCCAGCAGTTTATGGCCCCATAGGACAGGGGCCTACGAGCAGTACTTC
TRBV18,TRBJ2-1,NA,NA,CASSPPPQAYNEQFF,TGTGCCAGCTCACCACCCCCGCAGGCCTACAATGAGCAGTTCTTC
TRBV10-2,TRBJ1-4,TRBD1,NA,CASSEPPRQGRVEKLFF,TGCGCCAGCAGTGAGCCACCGAGACAGGGGAGGGTCGAAAAACTGTTTTTT
TRBV6-1,TRBJ1-2,NA,NA,CASSARQKLNYGYTF,TGTGCCAGCAGTGCTAGACAGAAGTTAAACTATGGCTACACCTTC
TRBV28,TRBJ1-1,TRBD1,NA,CASSLCRGGENTEAFF,TGTGCCAGCAGTTTATGCAGGGGGGGGGAGAACACTGAAGCTTTCTTT